This T cell receptor beta chain was identified during a study of OX40 agonist ivuxolimab in advanced cancers. Study-wide context: Melanoma, hepatocellular carcinoma, head and neck or renal cell cancer occurred in dose-escalation patients. Prior anti-PD-1, anti-PD-L1 or anti-CTLA-4 therapy did not bar entry, and approximately 40% had some. Points from the study as a whole: There was clonal expansion of CD4+ and CD8+ blood T cells by week 6 at 0.1 to 3.0 mg/kg.

Produced via immunoSEQ multiplex PCR; TCRdb's table is partial and in-frame only. The data contain about 40,000 clones, about 91% of them seen just once; the ten biggest clones take up about 23%. Patients were excluded for autoimmune disease history or systemic immunosuppression. With respect to this clone: Its target is not known.

The sequence was obtained from an adult with an advanced solid tumor such as melanoma, head and neck, liver or kidney cancer. Here the sequenced sample was CD4+ or CD8+ T cells sorted from blood, taken in a trial of the OX40 agonist ivuxolimab.

As DNA, the CDR3 is TGTGCCAGCAGCTCCCCATCACAGGGGAGGGACGAGCAGTACTTC. Translating gives CASSSPSQGRDEQYF. The chain employs TRBV7-9 and TRBJ2-7; possibly TRBD1 or TRBD2 for D (7 bases each). The CDR3 runs 15 residues. Germline assignment: CDR1 SEHNR and CDR2 FQNEAQ (reference sequence). V was cut by 4 bases and J by 5 bases, with 18 bases left in between.